The present TCR beta chain was sequenced within a study of blood T cell repertoires in COVID-19. Study in general: The study drew acute and convalescent COVID-19 samples from the United States, Italy and Spain. From T cells, B-cell-depleted T cells, or PBMCs came the material, which was cDNA or gDNA.

Per the authors' pipeline: Using reference gene primer amplification, nucleated cell counts were estimated. TCRdb's copy holds only in-frame clones and misses some; the assay was immunoSEQ multiplex PCR. The DNA gave D and trimming, while V, J and clone size come from that table. Seen here are 100,000 to 120,000 clones, 70% to 90% observed once, and the top ten hold 3% to 4%. The CDR3 runs 17 residues. From germline, CDR1 is SGHAT and CDR2 FQNNGV. V was clipped by 4 bases and J by 5 bases, with 23 bases between them. The J gene is TRBJ2-5, the V gene TRBV11-2; possibly TRBD1 for D (6 bases). The sequence was collected from a woman between 45 and 65 years old with acute or convalescent COVID-19. The sequenced sample consisted of peripheral blood. The CDR3 bases are TGTGCCAGCAGCTCTTCCCTTAAACAGGGAACACAGGAGACCCAGTACTTC. It specifies CASSSSLKQGTQETQYF.